The source of this T cell receptor delta chain is a study of γδ T cells in repeated Plasmodium falciparum infection. About the study: Malian repertoires were sampled cross-sectionally without transmission and longitudinally through febrile malaria. Overall study results and limits: The Malian cohort came from a small rural village of predominantly one ethnic group. Malian children's Vdelta2-negative repertoires appeared more expanded and less diverse than Australians'.

TCRdb reprocessed the multiplex PCR reads through CATT. The data show 90,000 to 95,000 delta-chain clones, 0.85% to 1% seen once. CDR1 and CDR2 from the germline V gene are GEAIGNYY and EKD. The CDR3 loop spans 18 amino acids. Bulk repertoires came from Vgamma9/Vdelta2+ or Vdelta2-negative gammadelta T cells flow-sorted from PBMC. A few counts support this clone. Its antigen remains unidentified. The likely explanation is a read error, given a far larger clone one base away. This specimen includes other DNA sequences encoding the same CDR3. The TCR sequence derives from a pool of human donors (malaria-infected and uninfected, not separated). Sequencing was done on a sample of gamma-delta T cells from blood. V gene assignment gives TRDV2, but the J gene was left uncalled; the table calls TRDD3, which could not be checked here. This CDR3 is CACDYWGTKPSYTDKLIF. CDR3 sequence (DNA): TGTGCCTGTGACTACTGGGGGACTAAGCCTTCATACACCGATAAACTAATCTTT.